The clone carrying this T cell receptor (beta chain) was detected many times. Its antigen remains unidentified. This sample was included in a study of response to subunit inactivated influenza vaccine. Points from the study as a whole: The authors offered the suggestion that each seasonal influenza vaccination recruits few new T cells.

TCRdb processed the RT-PCR reads anew with MiXCR; each CDR3 protein has one entry. The repertoire holds some 800,000 distinct CDR3 sequences, about 20% seen once, with roughly 10% in the top ten. V was clipped by 1 base and J by 5 bases, with 8 bases between them. This CDR3 comprises 13 residues. This chain uses TRBV12-3 or TRBV12-4 with TRBJ1-1, with D unclear. This TCR was recovered from a man in his fifties who received an inactivated influenza vaccine. The material was PBMCs from blood, obtained roughly 5 days after vaccination. CDR3 protein: CASSLGFGTEAFF. CDR3 bases: TGTGCCAGCAGTTTAGGGTTTGGGACTGAAGCTTTCTTT.